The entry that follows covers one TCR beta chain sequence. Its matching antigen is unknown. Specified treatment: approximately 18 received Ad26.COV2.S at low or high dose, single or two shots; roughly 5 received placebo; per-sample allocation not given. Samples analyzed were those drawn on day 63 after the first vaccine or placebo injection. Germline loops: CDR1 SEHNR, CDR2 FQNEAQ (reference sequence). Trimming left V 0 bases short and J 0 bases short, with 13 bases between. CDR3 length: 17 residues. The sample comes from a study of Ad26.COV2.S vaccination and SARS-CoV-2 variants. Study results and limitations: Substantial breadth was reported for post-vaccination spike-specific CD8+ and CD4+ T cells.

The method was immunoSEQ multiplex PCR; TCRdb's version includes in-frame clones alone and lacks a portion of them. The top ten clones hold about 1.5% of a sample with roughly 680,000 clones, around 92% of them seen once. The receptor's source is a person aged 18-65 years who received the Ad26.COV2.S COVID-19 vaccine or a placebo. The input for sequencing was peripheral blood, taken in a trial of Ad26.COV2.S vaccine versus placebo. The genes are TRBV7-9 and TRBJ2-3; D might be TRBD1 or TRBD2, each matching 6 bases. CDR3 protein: CASSLALGGTSTDTQYF. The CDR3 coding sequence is TGTGCCAGCAGCTTAGCCCTAGGGGGGACGAGCACAGATACGCAGTATTTT.